This T cell receptor beta chain was sequenced in a study of T cells after yellow fever vaccination. Study in general: Fractions with few cells were prepared using SMART-Seq v4 Ultra Low Input. Study outcomes and limitations: Booster samples showed a return of most primary-vaccination clones (under 98% CD4, around 88% CD8).

The CDR3 length is 16 residues. V was shortened by 4 bases and J by 0 bases, with 15 bases between the two germline ends. Germline V gene data show CDR1 as SGHRS and CDR2 as YFSETQ. TCRdb recomputed calls from the 5' RACE reads with MiXCR, one row per CDR3 protein. The sample includes 300,000 to 400,000 distinct CDR3 sequences, 8.7% of them seen just once. In its sample, this clonotype was seen a few times. What it recognizes is unknown. The source was PBMCs, collected on the day of the first yellow fever vaccination. This rearrangement joins TRBV5-1 to TRBJ2-3; perhaps TRBD2 as D (6 bases). The sequence derives from a man aged 18-30 years who received the YFV17D yellow fever vaccine. Here the CDR3 reads CASSPEVGGSTDTQYF. DNA for the CDR3: TGCGCCAGCAGCCCGGAGGTCGGGGGAAGCACAGATACGCAGTATTTT.